This record looks at one T cell receptor (beta chain) sequence and its context. Its specificity is unknown. Libraries were prepared by immunoSEQ multiplex PCR; TCRdb keeps only in-frame clonotypes and omits some of them. The sample includes 130,000 to 150,000 clones, 90% to 95% of them seen just once. This entry comes from a study of T cell responses to AZD1222 COVID-19 vaccine. Overall study results and limits: Sampling captured repertoires only after the peak T cell response. Following two doses of AZD1222, Spike-specific TCR breadth and depth rose. The donor cohort was predominantly white British with a female majority, and clonal diversity may have been underestimated. Regions 160-218 and 743-854 dominated among vaccine-associated CD4 TCRs spanning spike.

Germline CDR1 reads MNHEY; CDR2 reads SMNVEV (reference sequence). J gave up 3 bases and V 3 bases, and 8 bases lay outside the gene matches. This CDR3 is built from 16 residues. The V and J genes are TRBV27 and TRBJ1-5; 7 positions match TRBD1. The sample in question was peripheral blood, obtained on day 0 of AZD1222 vaccination. This clonotype was sampled from an adult in good health. The CDR3 DNA is TGTGCCAGCAGTTTCACAGGGGTAGGATCCAATCAGCCCCAGCATTTT. Translated: CASSFTGVGSNQPQHF.